These 30 T cell receptor beta chains came from one sample sequenced in a study of OX40 agonist ivuxolimab in advanced cancers. The method was immunoSEQ multiplex PCR; TCRdb's version includes in-frame clones alone and lacks a portion of them. This table holds approximately 76,000 clones, 88% found once. Sequences were derived from CD4+ or CD8+ T cells sorted from blood, sampled in a trial of the OX40 agonist ivuxolimab. The receptors stem from an adult with an advanced solid tumor such as melanoma, head and neck, liver or kidney cancer.

V is TRBV11-2 and J is TRBJ2-5; the D is unclear. Germline V CDR1 and CDR2: SGHAT, FQNNGV. V was shortened by 7 bases and J by 5 bases, with 11 bases between the two germline ends. The length of the CDR3 is 12 residues. Here the CDR3 reads CASNLNSETQYF. CDR3 bases: TGTGCCAGCAACCTAAACTCTGAGACCCAGTACTTC.

The chain recombines TRBV18 with TRBJ1-6, with D hard to call. The CDR3 covers 15 residues. Per the germline V gene, CDR1 is KGHSH and CDR2 is LQKENI. With 2 bases removed from V and 8 bases from J, the gap between germline ends came to 13 bases. The CDR3: CASSPGRMSYSPLHF. The CDR3 nucleotides are TGTGCCAGCTCACCAGGCAGGATGTCTTATTCACCCCTCCACTTT.

The chain links TRBV6-6 to TRBJ1-5; 10 bases map to TRBD1. This CDR3 contains 15 residues. The junction had 0 bases not matched to a gene; V was cut back by 2 bases and J by 2 bases. Germline-derived CDR1 and CDR2 are MNHNY and SVGAGI (reference sequence). Written as DNA, the CDR3 is TGTGCCAGCAGTTACGGGACAGGGGGCAATCAGCCCCAGCATTTT. Translation: CASSYGTGGNQPQHF.

The chain is built from TRBV7-9 and TRBJ2-5; tentatively, D is TRBD2 (5 bases). The CDR3 has 17 residues. The V gene lost 3 bases and the J gene lost 0 bases, with 17 bases spanning the gap. The germline V gene has CDR1 SEHNR and CDR2 FQNEAQ (reference sequence). The CDR3 DNA reads as TGTGCCAGCAGCTTTTCGGCGGGCGAGACTAACCAAGAGACCCAGTACTTC. It codes for CASSFSAGETNQETQYF. The full variable domain, rest sourced from reference TRBV7-9 and TRBJ2-5, is DTGVSQNPRHKITKRGQNVTFRCDPISEHNRLYWYRQTLGQGPEFLTYFQNEAQLEKSRLLSDRFSAERPKGSFSTLEIQRTEQGDSAMYLCASSFSAGETNQETQYFGPGTRLLVL.

The V gene is TRBV28, the J gene TRBJ2-5; D not certain. The ends were cut back, 2 bases at V and 5 bases at J, with 12 bases in the middle. The CDR3 covers 14 residues. In germline, CDR1 is MDHEN, CDR2 SYDVKM. DNA for the CDR3: TGTGCCAGCAGTTTAGGGTCGGTCCAGGAGACCCAGTACTTC. Amino acid sequence: CASSLGSVQETQYF.

This sequence joins TRBV5-4 and TRBJ2-7; D may be TRBD1 or TRBD2 (7 bases each). There are 15 residues in the CDR3. V lost 2 bases and J 4 bases, leaving 16 bases between the germline ends. Germline-derived CDR1 and CDR2 are SGHNT and YYREEE (reference sequence). CDR3 coding DNA: TGTGCCAGCAGCTTCCAGGGGGGGGCACGGTACGAGCAGTACTTC. The encoded protein is CASSFQGGARYEQYF.

The chain has TRBV5-4 and TRBJ2-5; D is unresolved. Looked up from germline, CDR1 is SGHNT and CDR2 is YYREEE (reference sequence). The CDR3 totals 13 residues. With 2 bases removed from V and 1 base from J, the gap between germline ends came to 6 bases. The CDR3 nucleotides read TGTGCCAGCAGCTTAGGCGGCCAAGAGACCCAGTACTTC. It is translated as CASSLGGQETQYF.

CDR3 residues: CASSLNRGYQPQHF. In DNA, the CDR3 is TGTGCCAGCAGCTTAAACAGGGGTTATCAGCCCCAGCATTTT. V usage is TRBV5-6 and J usage is TRBJ1-5; TRBD1 aligns across 7 bases. The CDR3 extends over 14 amino acids. Germline V gives CDR1 SGHDT, CDR2 YYEEEE. J lost 5 bases, V lost 2 bases, and 4 bases had no gene match.

The CDR3 reads CASGLGQGANNSPLHF. The CDR3 DNA follows: TGTGCCAGCGGCCTGGGACAGGGGGCGAATAATTCACCCCTCCACTTT. The chain recombines TRBV2 with TRBJ1-6, with TRBD1 matching over 12 bases. The ends lost 8 bases at V and 5 bases at J; junction bases unmatched: 7. This CDR3 region has 16 residues. In germline, CDR1 is SNHLY, CDR2 FYNNEI.

This chain uses TRBV7-6 with TRBJ1-1; no clear D gene. This CDR3 has 15 residues. Trimming removed 0 bases at V and 1 base at J, with 9 bases between. The germline V gene has CDR1 SGHVS and CDR2 FNYEAQ. As DNA, the CDR3 is TGTGCCAGCAGCTTAGCCGGGGTTAGGAACACTGAAGCTTTCTTT. It specifies CASSLAGVRNTEAFF.

The chain has TRBV7-2 and TRBJ2-6; 9 positions match TRBD1. Germline CDR1 is SGHTA and CDR2 is FQGNSA. The junction had 10 bases not matched to a gene; V was cut back by 5 bases and J by 2 bases. The CDR3 extends over 18 amino acids. This chain's CDR3 is CASSVRDRVYTGANVLTF. The CDR3 DNA reads TGTGCCAGCAGCGTCCGGGACAGGGTCTATACTGGGGCCAACGTCCTGACTTTC.

The rearrangement links TRBV19 to TRBJ2-1, with 8 positions matching TRBD1. The CDR3 has 14 amino acids. Looked up from germline, CDR1 is LNHDA and CDR2 is SQIVND (reference sequence). The V gene end was trimmed by 5 bases and the J gene end by 2 bases; junction bases not matched to a gene: 2. DNA for the CDR3: TGTGCCAGTAGTCGGGACAGGACCTACAATGAGCAGTTCTTC. It yields the protein CASSRDRTYNEQFF.

J is TRBJ2-5 and V is TRBV11-1; a weak D match, TRBD2 (6 bases). Per the germline V gene, CDR1 is SGHAT and CDR2 is FQDESV (reference sequence). Trimming pared 3 bases from V and 2 bases from J, leaving 7 bases between. The CDR3 spans 13 residues. In DNA, the CDR3 is TGTGCCAGCAGCTTGGAGGGGCAAGAGACCCAGTACTTC. It is translated as CASSLEGQETQYF.

V usage is TRBV4-3 and J usage is TRBJ1-2; D call uncertain. Trimming took off 0 bases at V and 6 bases at J, with 5 bases between the two ends. From germline, CDR1 is LGHNA and CDR2 YSLEER. CDR3 length: 12 residues. In DNA, the CDR3 is TGCGCCAGCAGCCAAGAAGGACATGGCTACACCTTC. Amino acids: CASSQEGHGYTF.

This clone has just one count. This chain connects TRBV5-5 to TRBJ2-5; possibly TRBD1 or TRBD2 for D (6 bases each). The V and J ends lost 2 bases and 2 bases respectively, with 10 bases between them. The CDR3 extends over 14 amino acids. Germline CDR1 and CDR2: SGHKS and YYEKEE (reference sequence). CDR3 nucleotides: TGTGCCAGCAGCTTAGGGGGGCTTCAAGAGACCCAGTACTTC. Residues: CASSLGGLQETQYF.

This clone came up a few times. V usage is TRBV15 and J usage is TRBJ2-2, with D maybe TRBD1 (5 bases). CDR3 length: 14 amino acids. Trimming removed 7 bases at V and 2 bases at J, with 11 bases between. Per the germline V gene, CDR1 is LNHNV and CDR2 is YYDKDF (reference sequence). The CDR3 here is CATMAGPNTGELFF. The CDR3 DNA sequence: TGTGCCACCATGGCAGGGCCTAACACCGGGGAGCTGTTTTTT.

The chain joins TRBV27 to TRBJ1-1; the D gene is possibly TRBD1 (6 bases). Germline values: CDR1 MNHEY, CDR2 SMNVEV (reference sequence). The CDR3 sequence is 17 residues long. Between the trimmed V and J ends, which lost 1 base and 4 bases, there was a span of 19 bases. The CDR3 here is CASSLLGFGGGGTEAFF. In DNA form, the CDR3 reads TGTGCCAGCAGTTTATTGGGTTTCGGGGGAGGGGGCACTGAAGCTTTCTTT.

The genes are TRBV10-3 and TRBJ2-1, with D possibly matching TRBD2 (6 bases). The ends were cut back, 7 bases at V and 6 bases at J, with 25 bases in the middle. Per germline, CDR1 ENHRY and CDR2 SYGVKD. The CDR3 length is 17 residues. The CDR3 reads CAITKELAHTTPNEQFF. As DNA, the CDR3 is TGTGCCATCACCAAAGAACTAGCCCACACAACCCCCAATGAGCAGTTCTTC.

V is TRBV6-6 and J is TRBJ2-3, with 8 bases aligning to TRBD1. The CDR3 length is 15 residues. Trimming cost V 0 bases and J 3 bases; bases outside gene matches: 2. Looked up from germline, CDR1 is MNHNY and CDR2 is SVGAGI (reference sequence). The CDR3 here is CASSYSQGGTDTQYF. The CDR3, as DNA: TGTGCCAGCAGTTACTCACAGGGGGGTACAGATACGCAGTATTTT.

The rearrangement links TRBV2 to TRBJ1-6, with D possibly matching TRBD1 (5 bases). This CDR3 contains 14 residues. V was trimmed by 8 bases and J by 2 bases, leaving 10 bases between them. CDR1 is SNHLY, CDR2 FYNNEI, per germline. CDR3 nucleotide sequence: TGTGCCAGCCTGGGACCGACCTATAATTCACCCCTCCACTTT. Translated, it gives CASLGPTYNSPLHF.

The rearrangement uses TRBV28 and TRBJ2-7, with a possible D match to TRBD1 (6 bases). V was trimmed by 10 bases and J by 5 bases, leaving 21 bases between them. Germline V gene data show CDR1 as MDHEN and CDR2 as SYDVKM. This CDR3 has 14 amino acids. CDR3 DNA: TGTGCCACCGAAAACAGGGCAGGCCTCCACGAGCAGTACTTC. This codes for CATENRAGLHEQYF.

The gene calls are TRBV28 and TRBJ1-5; D not certain. V was pared by 6 bases and J by 6 bases, with 6 bases between. The germline V gene encodes CDR1 MDHEN and CDR2 SYDVKM. This CDR3 region has 11 residues. CDR3 coding DNA: TGTGCCAGCAGCACTCTTCAGCCCCAGCATTTT. Protein product: CASSTLQPQHF.

The chain has TRBV9 and TRBJ2-1; 9 bases are shared with TRBD2. Germline V gives CDR1 SGDLS, CDR2 YYNGEE. This CDR3 has 16 residues. Germline trimming cut 0 bases from V and 4 bases from J; bases unmatched to any gene: 5. Written as DNA, the CDR3 is TGTGCCAGCAGCGTAGCAGCGGGGGGTTTTTACAATGAGCAGTTCTTC. Translated: CASSVAAGGFYNEQFF.

The chain is built from TRBV9 and TRBJ2-1; 9 bases map to TRBD2. The CDR3 is 15 residues long. The V and J ends lost 3 bases and 2 bases, in that order; junction bases with no gene match: 3. CDR1 and CDR2 from the germline V gene are SGDLS and YYNGEE. In DNA, the CDR3 is TGTGCCAGCAGCGGGACTAGCGCGACCTACAATGAGCAGTTCTTC. Translated: CASSGTSATYNEQFF.

This clone is a singleton in its sample. DNA for the CDR3: TGTGCCAGCAGCCCGGGACTGAGCACAGATACGCAGTATTTT. Encoded protein: CASSPGLSTDTQYF. The V call is TRBV7-2, the J call TRBJ2-3; D may be TRBD2 (6 bases). Germline V gene lookup returns CDR1 SGHTA and CDR2 FQGNSA. Trimming left V 5 bases short and J 0 bases short, with 9 bases between. The CDR3 spans 14 residues. The whole variable domain, remainder taken from reference TRBV7-2 and TRBJ2-3, is GAGVSQSPSNKVTEKGKDVELRCDPISGHTALYWYRQSLGQGLEFLIYFQGNSAPDKSGLPSDRFSAERTGGSVSTLTIQRTQQEDSAVYLCASSPGLSTDTQYFGPGTRLTVL.

The genes are TRBV2 and TRBJ2-5; no clear D. The V and J ends lost 7 bases and 9 bases respectively, with 18 bases between them. Germline V lookup: CDR1 SNHLY, CDR2 FYNNEI. This CDR3 has 13 amino acids. CDR3 region: CASMFQPPKAQYF. DNA for the CDR3: TGTGCCAGCATGTTCCAACCCCCAAAGGCCCAGTACTTC. The entire variable domain, with the rest obtained from reference TRBV2 and TRBJ2-5, is as follows: EPEVTQTPSHQVTQMGQEVILRCVPISNHLYFYWYRQILGQKVEFLVSFYNNEISEKSEIFDDQFSVERPDGSNFTLKIRSTKLEDSAMYFCASMFQPPKAQYFGPGTRLLVL.

This clone was seen only once. The chain couples TRBV5-1 to TRBJ1-1, with TRBD1 identical over 10 bases. CDR1 SGHRS and CDR2 YFSETQ come from the germline V gene. The CDR3 has 15 residues. V gave up 5 bases and J gave up 5 bases; unmatched junction bases: 9. The CDR3 spells CASSWSGQGRTEAFF. Here the CDR3 DNA reads TGCGCCAGCAGTTGGTCGGGACAGGGGCGAACTGAAGCTTTCTTT. Together with reference TRBV5-1 and TRBJ1-1, the CDR3 gives the full variable domain: KAGVTQTPRYLIKTRGQQVTLSCSPISGHRSVSWYQQTPGQGLQFLFEYFSETQRNKGNFPGRFSGRQFSNSRSEMNVSTLELGDSALYLCASSWSGQGRTEAFFGQGTRLTVV.

The V call is TRBV7-9, the J call TRBJ2-1, with 11 bases lining up with TRBD1. The CDR3 consists of 14 residues. The V segment lost 7 bases and the J segment 9 bases; nucleotides outside the gene matches: 8. CDR1 and CDR2 (germline): SEHNR, FQNEAQ (reference sequence). For the CDR3, the DNA is TGTGCCAGCATTGGGACAGGGGGTTATGGTGAGCAGTTCTTC. Protein sequence: CASIGTGGYGEQFF.

The chain couples TRBV5-1 to TRBJ2-7; 11 bases fit TRBD2. Germline assignment: CDR1 SGHRS and CDR2 YFSETQ. This CDR3 comprises 14 residues. V lost 4 bases, J lost 3 bases, and 3 bases stayed unmatched. For the CDR3, the DNA is TGCGCCAGCAGCCCAGGGACTAGCGGCTACGAGCAGTACTTC. It translates to CASSPGTSGYEQYF.

The chain has TRBV11-2 and TRBJ2-1; 13 bases are a match to TRBD2. The CDR3 is made up of 17 amino acids. Germline V CDR1 and CDR2: SGHAT, FQNNGV. Losses at the gene ends were 5 bases for V and 2 bases for J; bases not matched to a gene: 6. This CDR3 is CASSDMTSGGPYNEQFF. The CDR3 DNA follows: TGTGCCAGCAGCGACATGACTAGCGGGGGGCCCTACAATGAGCAGTTCTTC.